This TCR beta chain was identified in a study of T-cell reconstitution after alpha-beta-depleted transplantation in children. Unique molecular identifiers were incorporated when the TCRbeta library was constructed. MiXCR was run by TCRdb on the PCR reads, yielding one entry per CDR3 protein. This sample has 200,000 to 250,000 distinct CDR3 sequences, with about a tenth found just once. The CDR3 totals 16 residues. With V trimmed by 4 bases and J by 8 bases, 8 bases remained unmatched. Germline loops: CDR1 LGHDT, CDR2 YNNKEL (reference sequence). Notes on the study in general: Several hundred expanded graft clones reportedly gave rise to the alpha-beta T cells present about two months after transplant. T-cell numbers and diversity one year post-transplant derived largely from freshly generated T cells.

In this sample, this clonotype turned up many times. Antigen unknown. The origin of this receptor is a child less than two years old with acute myeloid leukemia, due to receive a stem cell transplant. The V call is TRBV3-1, the J call TRBJ2-1, with 13 bases fitting TRBD2. The sequencing used PBMCs, collected before TCRalphabeta/CD19-depleted stem cell transplant. CDR3 loop: CASSPPGLAGEYEQFF. In nucleotides, the CDR3 is TGTGCCAGCAGCCCTCCCGGACTAGCGGGAGAGTATGAGCAGTTCTTC.